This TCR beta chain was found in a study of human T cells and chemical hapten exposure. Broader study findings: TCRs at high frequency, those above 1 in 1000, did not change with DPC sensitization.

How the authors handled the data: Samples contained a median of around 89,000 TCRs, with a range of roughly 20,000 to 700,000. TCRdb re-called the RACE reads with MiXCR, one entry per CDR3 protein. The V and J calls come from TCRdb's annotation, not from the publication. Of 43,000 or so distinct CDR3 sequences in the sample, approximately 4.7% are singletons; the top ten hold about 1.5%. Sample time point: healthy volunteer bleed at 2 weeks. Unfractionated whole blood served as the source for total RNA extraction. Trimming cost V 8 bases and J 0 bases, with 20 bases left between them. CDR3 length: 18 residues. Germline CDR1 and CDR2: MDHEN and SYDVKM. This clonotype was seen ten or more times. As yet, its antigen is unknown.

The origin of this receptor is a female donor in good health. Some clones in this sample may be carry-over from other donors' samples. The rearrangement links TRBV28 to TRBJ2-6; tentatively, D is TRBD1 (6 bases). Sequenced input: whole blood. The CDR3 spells CASRLSGQGISGANVLTF. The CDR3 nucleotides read TGTGCCAGCCGCCTATCAGGGCAGGGGATCTCTGGGGCCAACGTCCTGACTTTC.